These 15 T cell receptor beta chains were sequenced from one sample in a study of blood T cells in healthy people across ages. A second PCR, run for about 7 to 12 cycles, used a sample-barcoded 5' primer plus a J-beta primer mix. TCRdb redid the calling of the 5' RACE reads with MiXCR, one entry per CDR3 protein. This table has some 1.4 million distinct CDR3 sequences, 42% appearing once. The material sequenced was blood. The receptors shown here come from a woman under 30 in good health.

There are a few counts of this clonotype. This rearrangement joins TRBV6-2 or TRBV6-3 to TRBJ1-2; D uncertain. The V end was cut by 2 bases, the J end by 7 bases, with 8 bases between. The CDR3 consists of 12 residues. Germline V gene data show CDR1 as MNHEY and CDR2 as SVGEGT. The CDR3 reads CASSYGQAGYTF. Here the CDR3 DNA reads TGTGCCAGCAGTTACGGCCAAGCTGGCTACACCTTC.

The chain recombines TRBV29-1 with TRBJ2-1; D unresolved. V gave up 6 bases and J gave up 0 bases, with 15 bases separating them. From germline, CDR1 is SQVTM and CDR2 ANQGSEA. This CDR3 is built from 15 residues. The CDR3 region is CSVSRLGSSYNEQFF. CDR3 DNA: TGCAGCGTCTCCCGTCTGGGAAGCTCCTACAATGAGCAGTTCTTC.

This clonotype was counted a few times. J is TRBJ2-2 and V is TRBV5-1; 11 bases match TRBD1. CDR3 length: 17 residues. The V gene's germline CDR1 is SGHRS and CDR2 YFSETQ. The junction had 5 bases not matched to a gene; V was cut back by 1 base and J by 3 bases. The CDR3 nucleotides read TGCGCCAGCAGCTTGCTAGGACAGGGGGCGCACACCGGGGAGCTGTTTTTT. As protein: CASSLLGQGAHTGELFF.

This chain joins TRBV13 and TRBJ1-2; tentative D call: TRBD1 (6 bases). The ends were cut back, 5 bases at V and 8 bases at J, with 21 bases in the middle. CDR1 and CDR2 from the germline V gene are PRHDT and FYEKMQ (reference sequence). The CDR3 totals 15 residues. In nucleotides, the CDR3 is TGTGCCAGCAGCCCACCCCCGGCCAGGGGACACGGCTACACCTTC. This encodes CASSPPPARGHGYTF.

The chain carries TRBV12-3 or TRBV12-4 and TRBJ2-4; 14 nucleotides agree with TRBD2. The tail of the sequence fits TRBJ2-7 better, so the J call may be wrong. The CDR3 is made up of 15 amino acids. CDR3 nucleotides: TGTGCCAGCAGCATTCGGACTAGCGGGAGGAACGAGCAGTACTTC. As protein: CASSIRTSGRNEQYF.

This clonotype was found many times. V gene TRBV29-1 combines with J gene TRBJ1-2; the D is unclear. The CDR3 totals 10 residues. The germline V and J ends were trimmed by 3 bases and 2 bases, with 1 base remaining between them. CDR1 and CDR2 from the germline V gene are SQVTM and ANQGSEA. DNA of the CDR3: TGCAGCGTTGAGAACTATGGCTACACCTTC. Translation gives CSVENYGYTF.

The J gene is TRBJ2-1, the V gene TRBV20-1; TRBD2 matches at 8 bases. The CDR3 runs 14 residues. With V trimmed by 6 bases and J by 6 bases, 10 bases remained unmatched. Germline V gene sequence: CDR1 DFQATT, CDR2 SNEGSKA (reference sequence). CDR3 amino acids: CSARTGTRGNEQFF. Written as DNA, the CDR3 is TGCAGTGCCCGGACCGGGACTAGGGGCAATGAGCAGTTCTTC.

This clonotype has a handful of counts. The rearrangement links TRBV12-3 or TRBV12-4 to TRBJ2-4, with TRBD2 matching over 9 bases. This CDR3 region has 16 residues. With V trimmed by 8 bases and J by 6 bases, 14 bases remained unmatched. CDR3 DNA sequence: TGTGCCAGCTCCCGGGCGGGAGGGCCTAGGGTAAACATTCAGTACTTC. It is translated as CASSRAGGPRVNIQYF.

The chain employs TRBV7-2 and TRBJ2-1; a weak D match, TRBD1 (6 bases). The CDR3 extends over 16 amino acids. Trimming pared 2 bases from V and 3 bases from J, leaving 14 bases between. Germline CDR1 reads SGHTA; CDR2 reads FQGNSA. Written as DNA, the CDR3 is TGTGCCAGCAGCTTAACCCCCGGGACAAACTACAATGAGCAGTTCTTC. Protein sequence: CASSLTPGTNYNEQFF.

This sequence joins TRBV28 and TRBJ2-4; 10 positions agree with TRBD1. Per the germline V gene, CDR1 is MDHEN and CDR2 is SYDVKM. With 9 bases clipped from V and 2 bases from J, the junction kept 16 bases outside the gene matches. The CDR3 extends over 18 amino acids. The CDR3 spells CASSTAGTGASTKNIQYF. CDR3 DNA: TGTGCCAGTAGTACCGCCGGGACAGGGGCTTCGACCAAAAACATTCAGTACTTC.

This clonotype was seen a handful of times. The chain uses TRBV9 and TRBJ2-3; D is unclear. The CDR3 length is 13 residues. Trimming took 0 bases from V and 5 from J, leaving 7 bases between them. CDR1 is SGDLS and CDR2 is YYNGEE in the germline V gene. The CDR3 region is CASSVAAVDTQYF. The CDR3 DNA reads TGTGCCAGCAGCGTAGCTGCGGTAGATACGCAGTATTTT.

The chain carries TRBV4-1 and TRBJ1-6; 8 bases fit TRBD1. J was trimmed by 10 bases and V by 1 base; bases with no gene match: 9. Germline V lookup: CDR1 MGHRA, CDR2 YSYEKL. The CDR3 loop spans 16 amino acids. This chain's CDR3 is CASSQGSGTGPSPLHF. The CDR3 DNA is TGCGCCAGCAGCCAAGGATCCGGGACAGGTCCGTCACCCCTCCACTTT.

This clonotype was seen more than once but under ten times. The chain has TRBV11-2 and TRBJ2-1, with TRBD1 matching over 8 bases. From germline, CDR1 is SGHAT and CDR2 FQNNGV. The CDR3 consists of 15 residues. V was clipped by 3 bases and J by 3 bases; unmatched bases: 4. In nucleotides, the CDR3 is TGTGCCAGCAGCTTCGTAGGACAGGGCTACAATGAGCAGTTCTTC. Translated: CASSFVGQGYNEQFF.

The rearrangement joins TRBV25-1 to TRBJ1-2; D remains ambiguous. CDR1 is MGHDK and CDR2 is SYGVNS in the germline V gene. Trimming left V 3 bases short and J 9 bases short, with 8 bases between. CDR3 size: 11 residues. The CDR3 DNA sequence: TGTGCCAGCAGTGATGGGGTCAGCTACACCTTC. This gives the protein CASSDGVSYTF.

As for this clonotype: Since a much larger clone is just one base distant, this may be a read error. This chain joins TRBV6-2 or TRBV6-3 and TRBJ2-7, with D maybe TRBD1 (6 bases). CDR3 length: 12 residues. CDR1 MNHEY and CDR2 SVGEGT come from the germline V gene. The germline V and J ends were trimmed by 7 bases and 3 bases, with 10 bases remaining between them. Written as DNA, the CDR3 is TGTGCCAGCACCCCGGACAGCTACGAGCAGTACTTC. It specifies CASTPDSYEQYF.